The clone carrying this TCR beta chain came up a few times. The germline CDR1 and CDR2 sequences are MNHNS and SASEGT. Trimming shortened V by 6 bases and J by 4 bases, and 15 bases separated the two germline ends. This CDR3 spans 14 amino acids. These data originate in a study of patients and donors after allogeneic stem cell transplantation. TCRdb reprocessed the RT-PCR reads via MiXCR and lists one record per CDR3 protein. The sample contains about a million distinct CDR3 sequences, about a sixth of which appear only once. The chain joins TRBV6-1 to TRBJ1-2, with D uncertain. The receptor was derived from a human donor who was either an allogeneic HSCT recipient or a stem cell or donor lymphocyte infusion donor (not recorded which). It is not recorded whose cells these are; they may come from a transplant donor. Material for sequencing was blood, either unsorted or a sorted T cell fraction (not recorded which). In DNA, the CDR3 is TGTGCCAGCAGCCCAGTCCTCGACGGCTATGGCTACACCTTC. This sequence encodes CASSPVLDGYGYTF.